This T cell receptor (beta chain) was sequenced during a study of OX40 agonist ivuxolimab in advanced cancers. Looking at the study overall: Anti-PD-1, anti-PD-L1 or anti-CTLA-4 therapy given earlier was allowed, and around 40% had some.

Autoimmune disease history or systemic immunosuppression meant exclusion. Germline CDR1 is SGHVS and CDR2 is FNYEAQ. There are 18 residues in the CDR3. The junction had 9 bases not matched to a gene; V was cut back by 2 bases and J by 1 base. Clones were read by immunoSEQ multiplex PCR, and TCRdb kept only the in-frame ones, dropping some. The sample lists 24,000 or so clones; roughly 85% were seen once. Study-wide results and limits: There was clonal expansion of CD4+ and CD8+ blood T cells by week 6 at 0.1 to 3.0 mg/kg. Fewer expanded clones were found on average in CD4+ than in CD8+ T cells.

In the case of this clone: Its antigen remains unidentified.

This chain connects TRBV7-6 to TRBJ2-3; TRBD2 matches at 10 bases. Sequencing was performed on CD4+ or CD8+ T cells sorted from blood, taken in a trial of the OX40 agonist ivuxolimab. The TCR sequence derives from an adult with an advanced solid tumor such as melanoma, head and neck, liver or kidney cancer. CDR3 amino acids: CASSLMSGRGSGTDTQYF. The CDR3 DNA follows: TGTGCCAGCAGCTTAATGAGCGGGAGGGGATCTGGCACAGATACGCAGTATTTT.